These 5 T cell receptor beta chains share one sample of origin, sequenced in a study of blood T cell repertoires in COVID-19. TCRdb's copy holds only in-frame clones and misses some; the assay was immunoSEQ multiplex PCR. The profile shows approximately 190,000 clones, 80% to 90% of them singletons. Sequences were obtained from peripheral blood. The receptors shown here come from a woman aged 70 to 79 with active or convalescent COVID-19.

The rearrangement joins TRBV7-2 to TRBJ2-1; 10 nucleotides align to TRBD1. Germline CDR1 SGHTA, CDR2 FQGNSA. The trim removed 5 bases at V and 0 bases at J, leaving 10 bases unmatched. CDR3 length: 18 amino acids. Here the CDR3 DNA reads TGTGCCAGCAGCATTATGGGGGGACAGGGGAGCTCCTACAATGAGCAGTTCTTC. It is translated as CASSIMGGQGSSYNEQFF.

This chain joins TRBV7-9 and TRBJ2-1, with 9 bases that match TRBD2. CDR3 length: 15 residues. The ends lost 1 base at V and 7 bases at J; junction bases unmatched: 5. The V gene's germline CDR1 is SEHNR and CDR2 FQNEAQ (reference sequence). CDR3 in amino acids: CASSLVLAGVNEQFF. For the CDR3, the DNA is TGTGCCAGCAGCTTAGTCTTAGCGGGGGTGAATGAGCAGTTCTTC.

DNA of the CDR3: TGTGCCTGGAGTGTACGCGGGGGATGGGACACCGGGGAGCTGTTTTTT. This codes for CAWSVRGGWDTGELFF. The rearrangement uses TRBV30 and TRBJ2-2; 7 bases are shared with TRBD2. This CDR3 is 16 amino acids long. From germline, CDR1 is GTSNPN and CDR2 SVGIG (reference sequence). The J segment lost 3 bases and the V segment lost 0 bases, leaving 7 bases of the junction unmatched.

This chain joins TRBV14 and TRBJ1-1, with 8 bases aligning to TRBD1. Germline V gene sequence: CDR1 SGHDN, CDR2 FVKESK. The V gene end was trimmed by 4 bases and the J gene end by 1 base; junction bases not matched to a gene: 5. This CDR3 is 15 amino acids long. The CDR3 sequence: CASSPGQGWNTEAFF. The CDR3 DNA is TGTGCCAGCAGCCCTGGACAGGGTTGGAACACTGAAGCTTTCTTT.

V usage is TRBV11-3 and J usage is TRBJ2-3; 7 bases fit TRBD1. The V segment lost 5 bases and the J segment 4 bases; nucleotides outside the gene matches: 6. Per germline, CDR1 SGHNT and CDR2 YENEEA. This CDR3 is 14 amino acids long. CDR3: CASSQRQGADTQYF. The CDR3 bases are TGTGCCAGCAGCCAAAGACAGGGAGCAGATACGCAGTATTTT.